This T cell receptor beta chain was recovered during a study of CD8+ T cells in alopecia areata. Germline V gene data show CDR1 as MNHEY and CDR2 as SVGAGI. Trimming took 6 bases from V and 10 from J, leaving 13 bases between them. This CDR3 contains 12 residues. After isolation, RNA underwent reverse transcription to generate cDNA as the sequencing template. The method was immunoSEQ multiplex PCR; TCRdb's version includes in-frame clones alone and lacks a portion of them. The sample includes around 140,000 clones, roughly 44% of them seen just once. The sequenced sample was CD4+ T cells sorted from blood. This sequence joins TRBV6-5 and TRBJ2-1; tentatively, D is TRBD1 (6 bases). This clonotype originated in a human donor with alopecia areata. As DNA, the CDR3 is TGTGCCAGCAGCCGAGAGGGACACGAGCAGTTCTTC. Its translation: CASSREGHEQFF.